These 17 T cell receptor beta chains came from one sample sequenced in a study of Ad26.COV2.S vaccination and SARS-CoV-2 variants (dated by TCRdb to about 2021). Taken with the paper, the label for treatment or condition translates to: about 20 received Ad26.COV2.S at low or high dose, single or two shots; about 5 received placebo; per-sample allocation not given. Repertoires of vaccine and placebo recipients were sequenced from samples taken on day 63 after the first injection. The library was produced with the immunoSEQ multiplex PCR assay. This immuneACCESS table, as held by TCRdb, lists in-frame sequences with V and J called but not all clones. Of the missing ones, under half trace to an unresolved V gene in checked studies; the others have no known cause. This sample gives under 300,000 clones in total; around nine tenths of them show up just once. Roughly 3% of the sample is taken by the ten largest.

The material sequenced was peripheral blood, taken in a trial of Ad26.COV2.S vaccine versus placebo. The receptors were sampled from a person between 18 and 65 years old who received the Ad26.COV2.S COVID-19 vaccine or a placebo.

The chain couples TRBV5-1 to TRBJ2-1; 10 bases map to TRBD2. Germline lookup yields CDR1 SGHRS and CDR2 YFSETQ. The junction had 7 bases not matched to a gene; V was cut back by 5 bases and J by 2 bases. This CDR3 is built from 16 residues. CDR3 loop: CASSPSGRAPYNEQFF. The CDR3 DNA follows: TGCGCCAGCAGTCCCAGCGGGAGGGCCCCCTACAATGAGCAGTTCTTC.

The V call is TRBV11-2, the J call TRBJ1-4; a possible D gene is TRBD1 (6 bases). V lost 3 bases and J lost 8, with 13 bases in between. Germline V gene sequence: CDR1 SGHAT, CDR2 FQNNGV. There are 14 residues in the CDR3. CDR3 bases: TGTGCCAGCAGCTTTTGGGGGCTGGGGGAAAAACTGTTTTTT. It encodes CASSFWGLGEKLFF.

CDR3 nucleotide sequence: TGTGCCAGCAGGCTGGCCAGGGGGTCTGGAAACACCATATATTTT. This encodes CASRLARGSGNTIYF. This rearrangement joins TRBV6-5 to TRBJ1-3; TRBD1 agrees at 7 bases. V lost 6 bases to trimming and J lost 1 base; unmatched junction nucleotides: 6. The V gene's germline CDR1 is MNHEY and CDR2 SVGAGI. This CDR3 is 15 amino acids long.

CDR3 residues: CASSPLSGANVLTF. CDR3 nucleotides: TGTGCCAGCAGCCCACTATCTGGGGCCAACGTCCTGACTTTC. The rearrangement joins TRBV6-5 to TRBJ2-6; D call uncertain. CDR1 and CDR2 from the germline V gene are MNHEY and SVGAGI. CDR3 size: 14 residues. The V and J ends lost 6 bases and 1 base respectively, with 7 bases between them.

CDR3 region: CASSLEAGGFNIQYF. CDR3 in DNA: TGTGCCAGCAGCTTAGAGGCTGGGGGGTTTAACATTCAGTACTTC. V gene TRBV7-8 combines with J gene TRBJ2-4; D is possibly TRBD2 (6 bases). This CDR3 region has 15 residues. The germline V gene has CDR1 SGHVS and CDR2 FQNEAQ. V was pared by 1 base and J by 7 bases, with 14 bases between.

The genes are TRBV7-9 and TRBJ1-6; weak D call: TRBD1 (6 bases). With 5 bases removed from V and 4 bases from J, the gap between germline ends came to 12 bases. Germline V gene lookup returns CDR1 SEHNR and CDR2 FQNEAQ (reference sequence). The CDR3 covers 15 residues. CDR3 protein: CASSQRGTYNSPLHF. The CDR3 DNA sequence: TGTGCCAGCAGCCAACGCGGGACATATAATTCACCCCTCCACTTT.

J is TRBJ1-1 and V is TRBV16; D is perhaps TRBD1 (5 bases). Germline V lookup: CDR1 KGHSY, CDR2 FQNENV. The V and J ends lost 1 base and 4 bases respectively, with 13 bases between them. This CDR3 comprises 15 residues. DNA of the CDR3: TGTGCCAGCAGCCAATTTGGCGTAACAGGCACTGAAGCTTTCTTT. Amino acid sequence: CASSQFGVTGTEAFF.

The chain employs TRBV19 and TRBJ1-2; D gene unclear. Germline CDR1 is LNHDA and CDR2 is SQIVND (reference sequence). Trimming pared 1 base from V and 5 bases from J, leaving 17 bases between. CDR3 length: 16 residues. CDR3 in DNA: TGTGCCAGTAGTATAGGGCGCCCGGTCCTTTCGTATGGCTACACCTTC. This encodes CASSIGRPVLSYGYTF.

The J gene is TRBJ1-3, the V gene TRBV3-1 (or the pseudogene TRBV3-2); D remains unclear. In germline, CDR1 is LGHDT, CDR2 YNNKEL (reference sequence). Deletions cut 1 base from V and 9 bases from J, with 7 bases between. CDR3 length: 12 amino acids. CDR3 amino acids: CASSQVGTTIYF. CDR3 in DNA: TGTGCCAGCAGCCAAGTTGGCACCACCATATATTTT.

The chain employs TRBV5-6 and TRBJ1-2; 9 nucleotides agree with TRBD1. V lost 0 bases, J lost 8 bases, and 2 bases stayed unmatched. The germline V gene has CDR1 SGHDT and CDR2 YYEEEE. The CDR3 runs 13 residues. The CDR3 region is CASSLDRGHGYTF. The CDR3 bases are TGTGCCAGCAGCTTGGACAGGGGGCACGGCTACACCTTC.

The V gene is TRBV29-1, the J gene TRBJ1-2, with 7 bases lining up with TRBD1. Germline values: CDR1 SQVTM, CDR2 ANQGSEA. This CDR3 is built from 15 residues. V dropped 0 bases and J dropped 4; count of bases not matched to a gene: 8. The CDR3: CSVEDLQGQVYGYTF. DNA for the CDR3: TGCAGCGTTGAAGATCTTCAAGGACAGGTCTATGGCTACACCTTC. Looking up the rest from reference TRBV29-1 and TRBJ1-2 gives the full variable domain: SAVISQKPSRDICQRGTSLTIQCQVDSQVTMMFWYRQQPGQSLTLIATANQGSEATYESGFVIDKFPISRPNLTFSTLTVSNMSPEDSSIYLCSVEDLQGQVYGYTFGSGTRLTVV.

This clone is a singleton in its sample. CDR3 in amino acids: CASSPPAGLTDTQYF. CDR3 DNA sequence: TGCGCCAGCAGCCCGCCAGCGGGATTAACAGATACGCAGTATTTT. The chain employs TRBV5-1 and TRBJ2-3; 7 bases are a match to TRBD2. Germline V CDR1 and CDR2: SGHRS, YFSETQ. With 4 bases clipped from V and 3 bases from J, the junction kept 8 bases outside the gene matches. CDR3 length equals 15 residues.

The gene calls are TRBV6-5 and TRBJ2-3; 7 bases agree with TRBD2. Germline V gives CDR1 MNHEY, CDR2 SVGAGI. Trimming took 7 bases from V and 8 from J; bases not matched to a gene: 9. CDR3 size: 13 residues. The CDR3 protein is CASKAREGGTQYF. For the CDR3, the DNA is TGTGCCAGCAAGGCCAGGGAGGGTGGTACGCAGTATTTT.

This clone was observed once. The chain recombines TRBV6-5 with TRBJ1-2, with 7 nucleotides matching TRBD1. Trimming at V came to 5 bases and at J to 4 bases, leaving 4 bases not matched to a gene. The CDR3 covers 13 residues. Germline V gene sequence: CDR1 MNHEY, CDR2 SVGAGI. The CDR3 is CASSPGQIYGYTF. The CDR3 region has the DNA TGTGCCAGCAGTCCGGGACAGATCTATGGCTACACCTTC.

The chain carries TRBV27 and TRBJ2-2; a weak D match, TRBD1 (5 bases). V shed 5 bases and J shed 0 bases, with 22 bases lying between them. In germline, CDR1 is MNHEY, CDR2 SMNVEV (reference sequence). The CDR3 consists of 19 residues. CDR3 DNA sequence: TGTGCCAGCAGTGCAAATACAGGATTCCTGAACGCGAACACCGGGGAGCTGTTTTTT. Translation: CASSANTGFLNANTGELFF.

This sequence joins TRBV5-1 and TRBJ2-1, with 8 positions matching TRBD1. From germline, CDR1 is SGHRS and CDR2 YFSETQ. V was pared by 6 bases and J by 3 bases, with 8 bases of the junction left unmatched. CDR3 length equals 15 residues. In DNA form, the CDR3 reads TGCGCCAGCAAAATAGGGGGACAGGACTACAATGAGCAGTTCTTC. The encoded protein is CASKIGGQDYNEQFF.

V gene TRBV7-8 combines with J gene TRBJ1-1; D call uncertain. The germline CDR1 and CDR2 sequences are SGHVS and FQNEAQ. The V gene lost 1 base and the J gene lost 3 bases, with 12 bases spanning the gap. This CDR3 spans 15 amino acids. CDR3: CASSLVSAFDTEAFF. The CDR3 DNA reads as TGTGCCAGCAGCTTAGTTTCGGCGTTTGACACTGAAGCTTTCTTT.